What follows describes a single T cell receptor (beta chain). Its target antigen remains unknown. Per-base qualities were not stored, and no clone one base away is much larger. Per the publication, the treatment or condition label means: live attenuated yellow fever vaccine strain. At every blood-draw timepoint, two biological replicates of bulk PBMCs were collected. A standard Ficoll-Paque protocol was used to isolate PBMCs from peripheral blood. RNA was extracted with TriZol from bulk PBMCs, CD4 and CD8 fractions, and dextramer-positive and dextramer-negative fractions. The sequencer was an Illumina NovaSeq 6000. Synthesis of TCR cDNA relied on 5'RACE template switching, a step that introduced a universal primer site along with unique molecular identifiers. Priming for cDNA synthesis came from both the TCR alpha and TCR beta constant segments. Two PCR steps were used to amplify libraries, with sample barcodes and sequencing adapters being added in the second step. Sequencing of libraries was performed on Illumina HiSeq 2500 (2x100 bp) or NovaSeq (2x150 bp). On the authors' methods: Reads were demultiplexed and collapsed into UMI consensus sequences with MIGEC, and V(D)J alignment was performed with MiXCR. Clonotypes responding to the vaccine were identified with edgeR on replicate PBMC samples, with the criteria of FDR below 0.01 and a log2 fold change above 5 up to day 15. Each bulk clonotype received a CD4 or CD8 identity based on whether the sequenced CD4 or CD8 repertoire contained that clonotype at higher abundance. TCRdb took the public reads, trimmed them with fastp at Q25, ran MiXCR for clone calling and kept in-frame beta chains. CDR3 protein sequences are deduplicated, and each keeps its most common genes and DNA. None of the V and J calls come from the authors' own analysis; TCRdb made them. A total of around 310,000 distinct CDR3 sequences appear in this sample, 3.6% of them only once. 20% to 25% of the sample is taken by the ten largest.

The CDR3, cysteine through phenylalanine, is 16 amino acids long. The retained sequence is limited to the CDR3, 48 bases, with the frame set at the first base. CDR1 and CDR2 are drawn from the germline V gene: MNHEY, SVGAGI. Unmatched junction bases come to 9, with V trimmed by 2 bases and J by 5 bases. This sample is drawn from a study of T cells after yellow fever vaccination (dated by TCRdb to the late 2010s). Study-wide context: The SMART-Seq v4 Ultra Low Input RNA kit was used to prepare libraries from fractions with low cell numbers. To follow T-cell clones before and after both primary and booster YFV17D yellow fever vaccination, bulk TCR alpha and beta repertoires underwent longitudinal sequencing. Two healthy male donors, one aged 18 to 30 and one aged 30 to 40 years, made up the cohort. Blood was drawn at multiple timepoints before and after primary and secondary immunization, with bulk PBMC replicates and cell subsets isolated.

Beyond this particular receptor, the publication reports: The secondary T-cell response was found to be weaker but faster than the primary response, with a peak reached on day 5 rather than on day 15. A small fraction of clonotypes showed up in both the CD4 and CD8 compartments, probably as a result of convergent recombination. After the booster, most clones that had expanded after primary vaccination were detected again (around 95% of CD4 and around nine tenths of CD8), suggesting broad maintenance of memory. The study included only two donors, which limits how far the findings can be generalized. Computational filtering was required because FACS-sorted repertoires could contain abundant contaminating clonotypes from the bulk population.

Material: PBMCs, obtained on the day of the yellow fever booster vaccination. The receptor's source is a man between 18 and 35 years old who received the YFV17D yellow fever vaccine. The rearranged chain carries TRBV6-5 and TRBJ2-7; TRBD1 fits 10 bases in the junction. The nucleotide sequence reads TGTGCCAGCAGTTACAACCGGGAGACAGGGGGCCACGAGCAGTACTTC. Translated, this is CASSYNRETGGHEQYF.